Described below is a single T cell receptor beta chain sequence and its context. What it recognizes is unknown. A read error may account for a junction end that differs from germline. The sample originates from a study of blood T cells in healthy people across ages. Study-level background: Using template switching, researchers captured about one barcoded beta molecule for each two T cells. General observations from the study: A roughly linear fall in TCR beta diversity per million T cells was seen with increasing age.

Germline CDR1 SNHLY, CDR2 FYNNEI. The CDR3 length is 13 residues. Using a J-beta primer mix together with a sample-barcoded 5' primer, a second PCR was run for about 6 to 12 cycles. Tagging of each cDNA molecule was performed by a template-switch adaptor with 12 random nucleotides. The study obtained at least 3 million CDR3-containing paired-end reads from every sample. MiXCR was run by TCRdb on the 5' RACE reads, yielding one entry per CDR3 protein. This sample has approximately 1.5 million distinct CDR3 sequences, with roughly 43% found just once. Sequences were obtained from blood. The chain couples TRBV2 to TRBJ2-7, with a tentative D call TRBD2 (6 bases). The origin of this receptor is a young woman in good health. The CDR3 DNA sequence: TGTGCCAGCAGTGGGACTAACTACAATGAGCAGTACTTT. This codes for CASSGTNYNEQYF.